This T cell receptor (beta chain) was recorded in a study of blood T cells in healthy people across ages. The CDR3 totals 17 residues. Germline CDR1 and CDR2: SGHRS and YFSETQ. The ends lost 1 base at V and 7 bases at J; junction bases unmatched: 11. Primers used in a second PCR of roughly 7 to 12 cycles were a sample-barcoded 5' primer and a J-beta primer mix. TCRdb reprocessed the 5' RACE reads via MiXCR and lists one record per CDR3 protein. The data hold 600,000 to 850,000 distinct CDR3 sequences, with roughly 43% observed a single time. This clonotype was picked up a small number of times. This chain connects TRBV5-1 to TRBJ2-1; 10 nucleotides line up with TRBD2. This sequence originates from a woman aged 60-75 years in good health. What was sequenced was blood. The CDR3 spells CASSLQAGGLSWNEQFF. The CDR3 bases are TGCGCCAGCAGCTTGCAAGCGGGGGGGCTTAGTTGGAATGAGCAGTTCTTC.